Below are 9 T cell receptor beta chains sequenced from a single sample in a study of blood T cell repertoires in COVID-19. TCRdb's copy holds only in-frame clones and misses some; the assay was immunoSEQ multiplex PCR. In the table there are approximately 350,000 clones, about 89% of which are singletons. Sequenced: peripheral blood. The receptors were gathered from a woman aged 30 to 39 with COVID-19, enrolled during active disease.

This sequence joins TRBV7-8 and TRBJ2-5, with D possibly matching TRBD1 (6 bases). There are 15 residues in the CDR3. Trimming shortened V by 3 bases and J by 2 bases, and 13 bases separated the two germline ends. CDR1 is SGHVS and CDR2 is FQNEAQ in the germline V gene. The CDR3 bases are TGTGCCAGCAGCTTTTATTCTGGACAGCAAGAGACCCAGTACTTC. Protein: CASSFYSGQQETQYF.

The J gene is TRBJ2-3, the V gene TRBV10-3; TRBD2 matches at 7 bases. Germline CDR1 and CDR2: ENHRY and SYGVKD. CDR3 length equals 12 residues. Trimming took 8 bases from V and 1 from J; bases not matched to a gene: 0. The CDR3 loop is CAIAGGTDTQYF. The DNA of the CDR3 is TGTGCCATCGCGGGGGGCACAGATACGCAGTATTTT.

The chain carries TRBV14 and TRBJ1-2; D gene ambiguous. V was pared by 4 bases and J by 1 base, with 10 bases between. The CDR3 runs 14 residues. Germline loops: CDR1 SGHDN, CDR2 FVKESK. The CDR3 DNA is TGTGCCAGCAGCCCGGCAGCGCGTAACTATGGCTACACCTTC. Its translation is CASSPAARNYGYTF. The full variable domain, with the rest looked up from reference TRBV14 and TRBJ1-2, is EAGVTQFPSHSVIEKGQTVTLRCDPISGHDNLYWYRRVMGKEIKFLLHFVKESKQDESGMPNNRFLAERTGGTYSTLKVQPAELEDSGVYFCASSPAARNYGYTFGSGTRLTVV.

The V gene is TRBV2, the J gene TRBJ2-1, with 7 bases identical to TRBD1. The CDR3 extends over 14 amino acids. CDR1 SNHLY and CDR2 FYNNEI come from the germline V gene. V lost 5 bases, J lost 9 bases, and 10 bases stayed unmatched. CDR3 residues: CASSRDSISGEQFF. The CDR3 nucleotides are TGTGCCAGCAGTCGGGACAGCATCTCGGGTGAGCAGTTCTTC.

This rearrangement joins TRBV6-2 or TRBV6-3 to TRBJ2-2, with 9 bases aligning to TRBD1. V was pared by 0 bases and J by 1 base, with 9 bases of the junction left unmatched. Germline CDR1 MNHEY, CDR2 SVGEGT. The CDR3 runs 19 residues. The CDR3 coding sequence is TGTGCCAGCAGTTACTCCTCCCTAGACAGGGGGAGGAACACCGGGGAGCTGTTTTTT. Its translation: CASSYSSLDRGRNTGELFF.

The chain is built from TRBV11-2 and TRBJ1-2; no clear D. CDR3 size: 14 residues. The germline V gene has CDR1 SGHAT and CDR2 FQNNGV. V gave up 1 base and J gave up 8 bases, with 14 bases separating them. The DNA of the CDR3 is TGTGCCAGCAGCTTAGCCGACATCGGTCGGGGCTACACCTTC. This codes for CASSLADIGRGYTF.

V is TRBV7-2 and J is TRBJ2-1; 9 positions match TRBD1. CDR1 is SGHTA, CDR2 FQGNSA, per germline. There are 16 residues in the CDR3. Trimming took 5 bases from V and 12 from J; bases not matched to a gene: 17. The chain's CDR3 is CASSASGTGFVWGQFF. The DNA of the CDR3 is TGTGCCAGCAGCGCCTCCGGGACAGGGTTCGTTTGGGGGCAGTTCTTC.

The chain is built from TRBV7-6 and TRBJ2-2; D gene ambiguous. Germline V gene sequence: CDR1 SGHVS, CDR2 FNYEAQ. Trimming cost V 2 bases and J 3 bases, with 25 bases left between them. This CDR3 has 20 amino acids. CDR3 region: CASSLNSWAGRNLDTGELFF. The CDR3 nucleotides read TGTGCCAGCAGCTTAAATTCCTGGGCAGGAAGGAATTTGGACACCGGGGAGCTGTTTTTT.

The genes are TRBV10-1 and TRBJ2-2; TRBD1 matches 8 bases. V was pared by 6 bases and J by 7 bases, with 10 bases of the junction left unmatched. This CDR3 comprises 15 residues. CDR1 is WNHNN, CDR2 SYGVQD, per germline (reference sequence). The CDR3 DNA is TGCGCCAGCAGCGATCCTGGACAGGGAAGCGGGGAGCTGTTTTTT. Its protein product is CASSDPGQGSGELFF.